This entry features one T cell receptor beta chain sequence. Its recognized antigen is unknown. No base-level quality is on record; no much larger clone is a single base apart. The entry originates in a study of T cell responses to AZD1222 COVID-19 vaccine (TCRdb year 2021). For the wider study: AZD1222 recipients given second doses at about 4 weeks or at about 12 weeks were pooled, since spike-specific TCR depth and breadth were not found to differ between the two schedules. A total of 230 to 250 trial participants underwent TCR sequencing, of whom about 200 had received two doses of AZD1222 and some 25 had received two doses of the MenACWY control vaccine. Trial participants were enrolled by age into 18-55, 56-69 and 70-plus year subgroups, with about 150, 27 and 61 TCR-sequenced participants respectively.

The CDR3 regions of human TCRbeta chains were analyzed by immunosequencing. Per the source publication's procedure: TCRs in the repertoires were compared against a reference library of SARS-CoV-2-specific TCRs that had been generated with the MIRA antigen-specificity platform. Breadth was defined as the fraction of unique TCRs that were SARS-CoV-2-associated, and depth was defined as the fraction of total T cells that were SARS-CoV-2-associated. Using the MIRA data, every spike-specific TCR was mapped to the spike region that the TCR reacted to and assigned to either a CD4 or a CD8 class. Log10-transformed breadth and depth values were compared by one-way ANOVA with Sidak's multiple comparisons tests. TCRdb took over this immuneACCESS table, retaining in-frame rearrangements with V and J assigned. Such tables are incomplete; in checked studies, under half of the missing clones stem from an unresolved V gene, and the remainder is unexplained. That table is the source of V, J and clone size, and D and trimming were worked out from the DNA. The sample table lists about 130,000 clones, over 75% of them with a count of one. The ten most abundant clones make up 5% to 6% of the sample.

Study-level results and caveats: A significant rise in spike-specific TCR breadth and depth was observed after two AZD1222 doses relative to day 0 and relative to MenACWY recipients. In the small 56-69-year group, the increase in depth fell short of significance, most likely because of low power. Because no day 14 peak-response samples were available, repertoires were characterized only after the peak T cell response. Epitopes outside the regions mutated in the B.1.351 and B.1.1.7 variants were reportedly recognized by nearly half of the unique spike-specific TCRs. Only 5 to 7 AZD1222 recipients were SARS-CoV-2 seropositive at baseline, limiting conclusions about previously exposed vaccinees. Most participants were white British and females outnumbered males, and the authors suggested that clonal diversity may have been underestimated. The whole spike protein was spanned by vaccine-associated CD4 TCRs, and dominant responses were seen in regions 160-218 and 743-854.

In light of the paper, this sample's time point label describes: baseline before first vaccination. Vaccinee samples were obtained from the UK trials COV001 and COV002, which included a single-blind randomized controlled phase 2/3 trial of AZD1222 (ChAdOx1 nCoV-19) in healthy adults. For TCRbeta chain sequencing, PBMC samples were collected from trial participants at day 0 and at day 28 after the second dose. CDR3 length: 17 amino acids, cysteine to phenylalanine. The retained sequence is limited to the CDR3, 51 bases, with the frame set at the first base. CDR1 SGDLS and CDR2 YYNGEE were looked up in the germline V gene. V is pared back by 3 bases and J by 4 bases, with 19 bases lying between the germline termini.

This sequence was found in an adult in good health. The rearranged chain carries TRBV9 and TRBJ2-2, with the D gene not clear enough to name. Sequencing used peripheral blood, obtained on day 0 of AZD1222 vaccination. CDR3 region: CASSATTRSRFTGELFF. The DNA sequence follows: TGTGCCAGCAGCGCCACCACACGGTCAAGATTCACCGGGGAGCTGTTTTTT. Beyond the CDR3, the reference TRBV9 and TRBJ2-2 genes provide the residues; the full variable domain reads: DSGVTQTPKHLITATGQRVTLRCSPRSGDLSVYWYQQSLDQGLQFLIQYYNGEERAKGNILERFSAQQFPDLHSELNLSSLELGDSALYFCASSATTRSRFTGELFFGEGSRLTVL.